Below, 13 T cell receptor beta chains from the same sample are listed, as sequenced in a study of naive and memory T cell subsets. TCR cDNA received a 3' ligated oligonucleotide that carried a UMI. Ligated cDNA underwent four rounds of PCR with nested alpha and beta constant region primers and SP2. Via MiXCR, TCRdb re-called the 5' RACE reads, giving one row per CDR3 protein. The sample has 50,000 to 65,000 distinct CDR3 sequences; about 8.3% are singletons. The receptors come from a female donor in good health.

This clonotype showed up just a few times. The chain recombines TRBV12-3 or TRBV12-4 with TRBJ1-2; 7 positions match TRBD1. With V trimmed by 4 bases and J by 7 bases, 9 bases remained unmatched. This CDR3 contains 14 residues. The CDR3 loop reads CASSYPGTVGGYTF. DNA for the CDR3: TGTGCCAGCAGTTACCCCGGGACAGTGGGTGGCTACACCTTC.

The sample holds many counts of this clonotype. The rearrangement joins TRBV6-2 or TRBV6-3 to TRBJ2-3; D may be TRBD2 (6 bases). CDR1 and CDR2 from the germline V gene are MNHEY and SVGEGT. The CDR3 loop spans 17 amino acids. The V end was cut by 2 bases, the J end by 6 bases, with 21 bases between. The CDR3 sequence is CASSYAPGLDTSDTQYF. CDR3 in DNA: TGTGCCAGCAGTTACGCCCCGGGACTTGACACATCGGATACGCAGTATTTT.

This clonotype was seen at least ten times. The chain links TRBV27 to TRBJ1-2; perhaps TRBD1 as D (6 bases). Trimming took off 6 bases at V and 5 bases at J, with 13 bases between the two ends. The CDR3 runs 13 residues. Germline V gene sequence: CDR1 MNHEY, CDR2 SMNVEV (reference sequence). The CDR3 DNA reads as TGTGCCAGCAGACTACACCAGGGGTATGGCTACACCTTC. This translates into CASRLHQGYGYTF.

This sequence joins TRBV14 and TRBJ1-5; the D is unclear. The CDR3 is 14 residues long. Germline assignment: CDR1 SGHDN and CDR2 FVKESK. V shed 3 bases and J shed 0 bases, with 6 bases lying between them. Written as DNA, the CDR3 is TGTGCCAGCAGCCAGACCGGTAGCAATCAGCCCCAGCATTTT. Encoded protein: CASSQTGSNQPQHF.

This clonotype was seen more than once but under ten times. V usage is TRBV7-9 and J usage is TRBJ1-1, with 12 bases that match TRBD1. The germline CDR1 and CDR2 sequences are SEHNR and FQNEAQ (reference sequence). The CDR3 runs to 17 residues. Trimming removed 8 bases from V and 0 bases from J; junction bases left unmatched: 10. CDR3 sequence (DNA): TGTGCCAGCGTGCCCGGGACAGGGGGCGGACTGAACACTGAAGCTTTCTTT. Translating gives CASVPGTGGGLNTEAFF.

This clonotype was seen a handful of times. This rearrangement joins TRBV7-9 to TRBJ1-2, with TRBD1 as a possible D gene (5 bases). The V and J ends lost 1 base and 0 bases respectively, with 6 bases between them. CDR1 and CDR2 (germline): SEHNR, FQNEAQ (reference sequence). The CDR3 has 14 amino acids. The CDR3 sequence: CASSLGQSNYGYTF. CDR3 in DNA: TGTGCCAGCAGCTTAGGACAGTCTAACTATGGCTACACCTTC.

The sample holds a few counts of this clonotype. The chain is built from TRBV30 and TRBJ1-5, with 8 bases that match TRBD1. The germline gives CDR1 GTSNPN, CDR2 SVGIG (reference sequence). The CDR3 is 13 residues long. Trimming took 5 bases from V and 4 from J; bases not matched to a gene: 4. The chain's CDR3 is CAWGQGHNQPQHF. The CDR3, as DNA: TGTGCCTGGGGACAGGGCCATAATCAGCCCCAGCATTTT.

The chain's CDR3 is CASSLERGSYNEQFF. For the CDR3, the DNA is TGTGCCAGCAGCTTAGAGCGGGGAAGCTACAATGAGCAGTTCTTC. V gene TRBV7-9 combines with J gene TRBJ2-1; 7 nucleotides match TRBD2. Trimming removed 1 base from V and 3 bases from J; junction bases left unmatched: 3. The CDR3 is made up of 15 amino acids. Germline CDR1 reads SEHNR; CDR2 reads FQNEAQ (reference sequence).

This clonotype was recorded a few times. The chain recombines TRBV12-3 or TRBV12-4 with TRBJ1-2; no clear D gene. The ends were cut back, 5 bases at V and 4 bases at J, with 11 bases in the middle. This CDR3 has 13 residues. CDR3 loop: CASSLTLGYGYTF. The CDR3, as DNA: TGTGCCAGCAGTCTTACCCTAGGCTATGGCTACACCTTC.

CDR3 amino acids: CASSRQGENTEAFF. As DNA, the CDR3 is TGTGCCAGCAGCAGACAGGGAGAGAACACTGAAGCTTTCTTT. The V and J genes are TRBV7-2 and TRBJ1-1; 7 bases map to TRBD1. J gave up 1 base and V 5 bases, and 4 bases lay outside the gene matches. CDR1 is SGHTA and CDR2 is FQGNSA in the germline V gene. The CDR3 consists of 14 residues.

The chain employs TRBV11-2 and TRBJ2-1, with a weak D call TRBD1 (5 bases). The CDR3 is 13 residues long. Germline-derived CDR1 and CDR2 are SGHAT and FQNNGV. The V and J ends lost 0 bases and 14 bases respectively, with 14 bases between them. The CDR3 region has the DNA TGTGCCAGCAGCTTAGATCAGGGCCCTCTAGAGTTCTTC. Residues: CASSLDQGPLEFF.

This clonotype has only a few counts. This chain joins TRBV3-1 and TRBJ1-6; D gene unclear. The CDR3 is made up of 14 amino acids. CDR1 and CDR2 from the germline V gene are LGHDT and YNNKEL (reference sequence). The V end lost 1 base, the J end lost 6 bases, and 7 bases lay between the germline ends. The CDR3: CASSQAPVNSPLHF. The CDR3 DNA follows: TGTGCCAGCAGCCAAGCCCCCGTTAATTCACCCCTCCACTTT.

There are a few counts of this clonotype. The rearrangement links TRBV5-1 to TRBJ2-1; perhaps TRBD2 as D (6 bases). CDR3 length: 16 amino acids. Germline lookup yields CDR1 SGHRS and CDR2 YFSETQ. Between the trimmed V and J ends, which lost 0 bases and 1 base, there was a span of 11 bases. CDR3 sequence reads: CASSLVGRGSYNEQFF. In DNA, the CDR3 is TGCGCCAGCAGCTTGGTGGGGCGGGGATCCTACAATGAGCAGTTCTTC. Variable domain in full (rest from reference TRBV5-1 and TRBJ2-1): KAGVTQTPRYLIKTRGQQVTLSCSPISGHRSVSWYQQTPGQGLQFLFEYFSETQRNKGNFPGRFSGRQFSNSRSEMNVSTLELGDSALYLCASSLVGRGSYNEQFFGPGTRLTVL.